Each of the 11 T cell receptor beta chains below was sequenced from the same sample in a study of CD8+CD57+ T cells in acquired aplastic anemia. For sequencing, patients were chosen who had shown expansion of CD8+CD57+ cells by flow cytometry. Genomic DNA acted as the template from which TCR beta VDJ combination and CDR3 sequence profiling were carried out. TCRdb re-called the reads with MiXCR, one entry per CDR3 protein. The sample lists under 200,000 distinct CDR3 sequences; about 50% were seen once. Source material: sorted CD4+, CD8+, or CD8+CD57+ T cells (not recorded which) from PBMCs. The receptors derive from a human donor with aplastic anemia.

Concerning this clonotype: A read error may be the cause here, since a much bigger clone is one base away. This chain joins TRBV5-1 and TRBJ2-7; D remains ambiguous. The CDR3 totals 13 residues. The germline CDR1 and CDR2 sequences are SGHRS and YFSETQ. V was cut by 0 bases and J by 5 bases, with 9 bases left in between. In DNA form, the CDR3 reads TGCGCCAGCAGCTTGGCGGCCTTCCACGAGCAGTACTTC. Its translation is CASSLAAFHEQYF.

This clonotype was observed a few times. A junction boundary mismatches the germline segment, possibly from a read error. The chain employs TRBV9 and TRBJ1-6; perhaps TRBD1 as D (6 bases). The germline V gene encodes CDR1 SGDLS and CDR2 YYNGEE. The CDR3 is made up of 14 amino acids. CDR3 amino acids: CASSAQGISSPLHF. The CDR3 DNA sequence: TGTGCCAGCAGCGCACAGGGAATCTCATCACCCCTTCACTTT.

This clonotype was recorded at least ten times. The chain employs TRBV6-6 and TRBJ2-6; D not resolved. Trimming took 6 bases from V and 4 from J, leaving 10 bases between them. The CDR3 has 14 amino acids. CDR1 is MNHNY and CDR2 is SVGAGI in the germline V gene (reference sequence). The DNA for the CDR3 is TGTGCCAGCAGGTCGATTAGGGGGGCCAACGTCCTGACTTTC. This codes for CASRSIRGANVLTF.

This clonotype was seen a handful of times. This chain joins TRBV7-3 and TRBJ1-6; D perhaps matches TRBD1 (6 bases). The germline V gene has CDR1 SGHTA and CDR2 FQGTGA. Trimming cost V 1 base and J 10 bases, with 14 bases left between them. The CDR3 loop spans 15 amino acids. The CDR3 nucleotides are TGTGCCAGCAGCTTAAATTCAGGGGAAGGGTCACCCCTCCACTTT. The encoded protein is CASSLNSGEGSPLHF. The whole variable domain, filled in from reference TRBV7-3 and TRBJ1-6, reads GAGVSQTPSNKVTEKGKYVELRCDPISGHTALYWYRQSLGQGPEFLIYFQGTGAADDSGLPNDRFFAVRPEGSVSTLKIQRTERGDSAVYLCASSLNSGEGSPLHFGNGTRLTVT.

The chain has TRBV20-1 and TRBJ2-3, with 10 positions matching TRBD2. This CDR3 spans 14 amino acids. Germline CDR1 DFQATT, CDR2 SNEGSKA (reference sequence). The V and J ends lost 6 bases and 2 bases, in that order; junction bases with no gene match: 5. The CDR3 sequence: CSASGGGTTDTQYF. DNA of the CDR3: TGCAGTGCCAGCGGGGGGGGCACCACAGATACGCAGTATTTT.

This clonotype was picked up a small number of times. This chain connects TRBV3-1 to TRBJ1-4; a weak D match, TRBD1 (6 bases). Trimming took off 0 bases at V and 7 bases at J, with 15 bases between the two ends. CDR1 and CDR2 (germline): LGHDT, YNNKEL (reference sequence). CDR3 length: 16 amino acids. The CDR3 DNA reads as TGTGCCAGCAGCCAAGATCGGGGGGCGCGTGTTGAAAAACTGTTTTTT. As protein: CASSQDRGARVEKLFF.

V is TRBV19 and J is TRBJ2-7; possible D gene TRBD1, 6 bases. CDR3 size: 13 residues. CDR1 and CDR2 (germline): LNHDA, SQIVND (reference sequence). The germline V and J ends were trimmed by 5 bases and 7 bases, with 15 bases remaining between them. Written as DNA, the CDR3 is TGTGCCAGTAGTCAACAGGGATTAAGGGAGCAGTACTTC. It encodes CASSQQGLREQYF.

The CDR3: CSASSKTGISYEQYF. The CDR3 DNA sequence: TGCAGCGCCAGTAGTAAGACAGGGATCTCCTACGAGCAGTACTTC. The rearrangement uses TRBV29-1 and TRBJ2-7, with 7 bases that match TRBD1. J lost 0 bases, V lost 7 bases, and 12 bases had no gene match. CDR3 length: 15 residues. The germline V gene has CDR1 SQVTM and CDR2 ANQGSEA.

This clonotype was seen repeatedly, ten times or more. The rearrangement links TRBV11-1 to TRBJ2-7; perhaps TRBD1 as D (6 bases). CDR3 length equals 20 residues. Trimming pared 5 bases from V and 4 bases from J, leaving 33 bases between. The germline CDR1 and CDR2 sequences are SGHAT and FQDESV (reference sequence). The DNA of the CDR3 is TGTGCCAGCAGCGCTCCCATACAGGGTGTCCTAGCAAACCGCGTTTACGAGCAGTACTTC. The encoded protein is CASSAPIQGVLANRVYEQYF.

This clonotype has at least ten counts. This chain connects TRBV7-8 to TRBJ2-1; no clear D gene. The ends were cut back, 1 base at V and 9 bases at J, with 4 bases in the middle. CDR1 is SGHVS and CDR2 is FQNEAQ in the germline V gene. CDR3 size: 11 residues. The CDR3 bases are TGTGCCAGCAGCTTAGGCGCTGAGCAGTTCTTC. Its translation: CASSLGAEQFF.

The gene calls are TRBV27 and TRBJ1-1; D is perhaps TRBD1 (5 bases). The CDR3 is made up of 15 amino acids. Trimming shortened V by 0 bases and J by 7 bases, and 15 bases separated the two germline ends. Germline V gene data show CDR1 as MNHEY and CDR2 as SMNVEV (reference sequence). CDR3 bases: TGTGCCAGCAGTTTATCGCCTTTCTCGACAGTTGAAGCTTTCTTT. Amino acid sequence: CASSLSPFSTVEAFF.